This T cell receptor beta chain originates from a study of cytomegalovirus exposure and HLA in healthy donors. For the study at large: In an early release, HLA-typed donors contributed some 80 million unique TCR sequences.

PCR employed 60 Vbeta and 13 Jbeta primers. This table comes from immunoSEQ multiplex PCR, and its TCRdb copy is limited to in-frame clones, with some not included. The sample lists about 110,000 clones; about 70% were seen once. V lost 5 bases and J lost 5, with 16 bases in between. The CDR3 contains 15 residues. Germline assignment: CDR1 SGHAT and CDR2 FQNNGV. This clone has more than one count but fewer than ten. Its antigen is not identified. Findings and limits, study-wide: Accurate HLA-A and HLA-B prediction from TCR beta sequences was reported for most subjects. Rarity characterized most TCR sequences, yet some public TCRs appeared in many donors. Further analysis was carried out later, and it showed several of the most significant clusters appearing linked to common viral pathogens.

The rearrangement uses TRBV11-2 and TRBJ1-5, with a tentative D call TRBD1 (6 bases). The clonotype comes from a man under 40 in good health and CMV-seropositive. The sequenced sample was PBMCs. The chain's CDR3 is CASSGTRGNYQPQHF. The CDR3 region has the DNA TGTGCCAGCAGCGGTACGAGGGGGAATTATCAGCCCCAGCATTTT.